Described below is a single T cell receptor (beta chain) sequence and its context. The sample is drawn from a study of blood T cell repertoires in COVID-19. The table came from immunoSEQ multiplex PCR; TCRdb's copy has only in-frame clones and leaves some out. Counted here are approximately 200,000 clones, 86% occurring once; the ten biggest clones make up 8% to 10%. The CDR3 runs to 13 residues. CDR1 MNHEY and CDR2 SMNVEV come from the germline V gene (reference sequence). After removal of 7 bases from V and 7 bases from J, the junction contained 9 bases not matched to a gene. The material sequenced was PBMCs or T cells enriched from blood (not recorded which). This chain connects TRBV27 to TRBJ2-7; 8 bases map to TRBD2. This TCR derives from a woman aged 30 to 39 who had recovered from COVID-19. CDR3 coding DNA: TGTGCCAGCATGAGGACTAGCTTGGGGGAGCAGTACTTC. It codes for CASMRTSLGEQYF.